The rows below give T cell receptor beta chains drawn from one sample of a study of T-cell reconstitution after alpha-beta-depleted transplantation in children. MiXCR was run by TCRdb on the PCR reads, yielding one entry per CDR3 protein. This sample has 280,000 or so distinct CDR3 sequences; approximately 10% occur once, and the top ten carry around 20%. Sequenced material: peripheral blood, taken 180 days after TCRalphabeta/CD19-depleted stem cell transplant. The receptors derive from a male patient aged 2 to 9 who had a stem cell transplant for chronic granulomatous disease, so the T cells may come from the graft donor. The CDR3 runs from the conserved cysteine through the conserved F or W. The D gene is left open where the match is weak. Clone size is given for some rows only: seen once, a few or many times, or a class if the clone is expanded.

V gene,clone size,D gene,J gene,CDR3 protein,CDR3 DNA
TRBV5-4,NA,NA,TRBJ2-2,CASTRGGMENTGELFF,TGTGCCAGCACCCGCGGAGGGATGGAGAACACCGGGGAGCTGTTTTTT
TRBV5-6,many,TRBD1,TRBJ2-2,CASSPQRQGRMIVGELFF,TGTGCCAGCAGCCCCCAACGACAGGGAAGAATGATTGTCGGGGAGCTGTTTTTT
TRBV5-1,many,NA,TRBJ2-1,CASGFDSRQFF,TGCGCCAGCGGATTTGACAGCCGGCAGTTCTTC
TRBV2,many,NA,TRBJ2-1,CASTRRGPDAEEQFF,TGTGCCAGCACCAGGAGGGGACCCGATGCTGAAGAGCAGTTCTTC
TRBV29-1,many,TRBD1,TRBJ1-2,CSVETTGGPYGYTF,TGCAGCGTTGAAACGACAGGGGGGCCCTATGGCTACACCTTC
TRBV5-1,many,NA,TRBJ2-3,CASRKSKGTDTQYF,TGCGCCAGCAGGAAGTCAAAGGGCACAGATACGCAGTATTTT
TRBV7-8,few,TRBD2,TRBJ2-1,CASSPGRPSGGTYNEQFF,TGTGCCAGCAGCCCAGGTCGGCCTAGCGGGGGGACCTACAATGAGCAGTTCTTC
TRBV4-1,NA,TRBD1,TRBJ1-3,CASSQDLGQGLNTIYF,TGCGCCAGCAGCCAAGATCTGGGACAGGGTCTAAACACCATATATTTT
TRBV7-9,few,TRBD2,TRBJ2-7,CASSLGEGLAGGEQYF,TGTGCCAGCAGCTTAGGGGAGGGACTAGCGGGCGGAGAGCAGTACTTC
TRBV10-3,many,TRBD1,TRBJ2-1,CAINTGGNNNEQFF,TGTGCCATCAACACAGGGGGCAACAACAATGAGCAGTTCTTC
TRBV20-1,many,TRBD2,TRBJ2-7,CSAQGGEYEQYF,TGCAGTGCTCAGGGAGGGGAGTACGAGCAGTACTTC
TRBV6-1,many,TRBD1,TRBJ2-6,CASSEPRQGVIAGANVLTF,TGTGCCAGCAGTGAACCCCGACAGGGGGTCATCGCCGGGGCCAACGTCCTGACTTTC
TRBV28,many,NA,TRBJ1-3,CASSLVWSGNTIYF,TGTGCCAGCAGTCTCGTCTGGTCTGGAAACACCATATATTTT
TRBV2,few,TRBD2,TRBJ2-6,CASTVGLAGVSGANVLTF,TGTGCCAGCACTGTGGGACTAGCGGGAGTTTCTGGGGCCAACGTCCTGACTTTC
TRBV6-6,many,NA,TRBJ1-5,CASTKDRIQPQHF,TGTGCCAGCACCAAAGATCGTATTCAGCCCCAGCATTTT
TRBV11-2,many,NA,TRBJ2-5,CASSLDQGRQETQYF,TGTGCCAGCAGCTTAGATCAGGGGCGACAAGAGACCCAGTACTTC
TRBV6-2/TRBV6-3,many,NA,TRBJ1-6,CASRNPGDSPLHF,TGTGCCAGCAGAAATCCAGGAGATTCACCCCTCCACTTT
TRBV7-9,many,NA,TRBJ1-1,CASSSGTSEAFF,TGTGCCAGCAGCTCTGGGACCAGTGAAGCTTTCTTT
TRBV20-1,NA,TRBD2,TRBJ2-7,CSARSVRAWTSSYEQYF,TGCAGTGCTAGGTCCGTCCGGGCCTGGACTAGCTCCTACGAGCAGTACTTC
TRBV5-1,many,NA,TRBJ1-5,CASSLGSGDQHF,TGCGCCAGCAGCTTGGGGTCAGGGGACCAGCATTTT
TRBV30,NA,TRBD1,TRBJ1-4,CAWQGVEKLFF,TGTGCCTGGCAGGGGGTTGAAAAACTGTTTTTT
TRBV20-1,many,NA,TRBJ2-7,CSASYLPGESEQYF,TGCAGTGCTAGTTATCTGCCAGGAGAATCCGAGCAGTACTTC
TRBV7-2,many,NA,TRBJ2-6,CASSLVAAGANVLTF,TGTGCCAGCAGCTTAGTAGCGGCTGGGGCCAACGTCCTGACTTTC
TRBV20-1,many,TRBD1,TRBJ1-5,CSATDRVEPQHF,TGCAGTGCCACAGACAGGGTCGAGCCCCAGCATTTT
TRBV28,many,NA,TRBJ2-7,CASSLWDEQYF,TGTGCCAGCAGTTTATGGGACGAGCAGTACTTC
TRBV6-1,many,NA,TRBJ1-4,CASKGGQVVNEKLFF,TGTGCCAGCAAGGGTGGGCAAGTAGTCAATGAAAAACTGTTTTTT